This T cell receptor (beta chain) was obtained from a study of cytomegalovirus exposure and HLA in healthy donors. Study observations and caveats: CMV serostatus stood as the only immune exposure information on hand. CMV antigen specificity was confirmed in vitro for three CMV-associated chains. A later analysis found that most CMV-associated TCR beta chains appeared HLA-restricted. Prior analysis indicated that the majority of TCR beta V segments exhibited productivity approximately 90% or approximately 30% of the time.

Germline CDR1 reads SGHTA; CDR2 reads FQGNSA. The CDR3 loop spans 17 amino acids. V was pared by 5 bases and J by 8 bases, with 13 bases of the junction left unmatched. This clone was detected only a few times. Its target is unknown. The study ran its PCR with 60 Vbeta and 13 Jbeta primers. The repertoire was sequenced with immunoSEQ multiplex PCR; TCRdb's copy has only in-frame clones and lacks some. The table has about 120,000 clones, roughly 18% seen once. The specimen was PBMCs. The clonotype comes from a female donor in good health and CMV-seropositive. The V gene is TRBV7-2, the J gene TRBJ2-1, with 12 bases identical to TRBD2. The CDR3 reads CASSHPRSSGGGDEQFF. Written as DNA, the CDR3 is TGTGCCAGCAGCCACCCCAGGTCTAGCGGGGGGGGAGATGAGCAGTTCTTC.